The 27 T cell receptor beta chains reported below all come from one sample, sequenced in a study of blood T cells in healthy people across ages. Using a J-beta primer mix together with a sample-barcoded 5' primer, a second PCR was run for about 7 to 12 cycles. A single record per CDR3 protein comes from TCRdb applying MiXCR to the 5' RACE reads. The sample lists around 870,000 distinct CDR3 sequences; 29% were seen once. Sequencing was carried out using blood. The receptors stem from a woman aged 80 or older in good health.

Ten or more counts support this clonotype. The chain couples TRBV24-1 to TRBJ2-3; D is uncertain. The V and J ends lost 5 bases and 4 bases respectively, with 9 bases between them. There are 13 residues in the CDR3. Germline V gene data show CDR1 as KGHDR and CDR2 as SFDVKD. CDR3 nucleotide sequence: TGTGCCACCAGTGCTTACTCCGCAGATACGCAGTATTTT. Protein sequence: CATSAYSADTQYF.

In its sample, this clonotype was seen a few times. Given a much more abundant clone one base away, this may be a read error. The V and J genes are TRBV7-2 and TRBJ2-5, with 7 bases matching TRBD2. The junction had 15 bases not matched to a gene; V was cut back by 0 bases and J by 11 bases. This CDR3 is 16 amino acids long. The germline gives CDR1 SGHTA, CDR2 FQGNSA. The CDR3 sequence: CASSLALGGSYNEQYF. DNA for the CDR3: TGTGCCAGCAGCTTAGCTCTGGGGGGGTCATACAATGAGCAGTACTTC.

Notes on this clonotype: Without the conserved terminal phenylalanine or tryptophan, this CDR3 likely stems from a read error. The rearrangement joins TRBV6-2 or TRBV6-3 to TRBJ1-6; TRBD1 agrees at 9 bases. The length of the CDR3 is 14 residues. In germline, CDR1 is MNHEY, CDR2 SVGEGT. V shed 6 bases and J 7 bases; nucleotides not matched to a gene: 4. The CDR3 reads CASRPDRGNSPLHL. Written as DNA, the CDR3 is TGTGCCAGCAGACCCGACAGGGGGAATTCACCCCTCCACTTG.

The table lists this clonotype with a few counts. This chain connects TRBV27 to TRBJ2-1; 8 nucleotides agree with TRBD2. The CDR3 has 16 amino acids. J lost 2 bases, V lost 6 bases, and 9 bases had no gene match. Germline loops: CDR1 MNHEY, CDR2 SMNVEV (reference sequence). CDR3 sequence reads: CASSLTSVRTYNEQFF. The CDR3 region has the DNA TGTGCCAGCAGCTTGACTAGCGTAAGGACCTACAATGAGCAGTTCTTC.

Details on this clonotype: Given a much more abundant clone one base away, this may be a read error. This CDR3 reads CASSLGQNGNQPQHF. The CDR3 bases are TGTGCCAGCAGCTTGGGCCAGAATGGCAATCAGCCCCAGCATTTT. The chain carries TRBV7-2 and TRBJ1-5; D remains ambiguous. Trimming pared 3 bases from V and 2 bases from J, leaving 11 bases between. CDR1 and CDR2 from the germline V gene are SGHTA and FQGNSA. This CDR3 comprises 15 residues.

This clonotype occurred many times. This chain uses TRBV18 with TRBJ2-7; unclear D gene. This CDR3 contains 13 residues. V lost 5 bases to trimming and J lost 0 bases, with 8 bases between them. Germline V CDR1 and CDR2: KGHSH, LQKENI. The CDR3 DNA sequence: TGTGCCAGCTCAAATACCCCCTCCTACGAGCAGTACTTC. Its translation is CASSNTPSYEQYF. The variable domain in full, with the rest retrieved from reference TRBV18 and TRBJ2-7, is NAGVMQNPRHLVRRRGQEARLRCSPMKGHSHVYWYRQLPEEGLKFMVYLQKENIIDESGMPKERFSAEFPKEGPSILRIQQVVRGDSAAYFCASSNTPSYEQYFGPGTRLTVT.

This clonotype was found a few times. This chain uses TRBV19 with TRBJ1-2; TRBD1 matches at 7 bases. CDR1 is LNHDA, CDR2 SQIVND, per germline (reference sequence). With V trimmed by 0 bases and J by 8 bases, 3 bases remained unmatched. This CDR3 has 13 residues. This chain's CDR3 is CASSIETGTGYTF. As DNA, the CDR3 is TGTGCCAGTAGTATAGAGACAGGGACGGGCTACACCTTC.

This clonotype appeared many times. The CDR3: CASSVGTGGAQETQYF. The CDR3 nucleotides are TGTGCCAGCAGCGTAGGGACAGGGGGAGCCCAAGAGACCCAGTACTTC. The V gene is TRBV6-1, the J gene TRBJ2-5, with TRBD1 matching 11 bases. Trimming took 6 bases from V and 1 from J; bases not matched to a gene: 7. Germline values: CDR1 MNHNS, CDR2 SASEGT. The CDR3 spans 16 residues.

This clonotype was found a few times. Relative to the germline gene, one junction end is altered; a read error may explain this. In DNA, the CDR3 is TGCGTCAGCAGTTCTACTGGGACAGGGGTCCGGGAGACCCAGTACTTC. It specifies CVSSSTGTGVRETQYF. The chain couples TRBV4-1 to TRBJ2-5; TRBD1 matches at 10 bases. The CDR3 length is 16 residues. Looked up from germline, CDR1 is MGHRA and CDR2 is YSYEKL.

In its sample, this clonotype was seen many times. The chain uses TRBV2 and TRBJ2-3, with TRBD1 as a possible D gene (6 bases). The CDR3 consists of 13 residues. Germline V CDR1 and CDR2: SNHLY, FYNNEI. V lost 8 bases, J lost 3 bases, and 12 bases lay in between. The CDR3 is CASEHRETDTQYF. CDR3 sequence (DNA): TGTGCCAGCGAACACAGGGAAACAGATACGCAGTATTTT.

This clonotype was recorded many times. The chain recombines TRBV12-3 or TRBV12-4 with TRBJ2-7; the D call may be TRBD1 or TRBD2 (6 bases each). V was pared by 6 bases and J by 5 bases, with 14 bases between. The CDR3 runs 13 residues. The CDR3 here is CASRPWGADEQYF. The DNA for the CDR3 is TGTGCCAGCAGACCCTGGGGGGCCGACGAGCAGTACTTC.

This clonotype was counted between two and nine times. The chain joins TRBV24-1 to TRBJ2-5; the D call may be TRBD1 or TRBD2 (5 bases each). Trimming pared 5 bases from V and 3 bases from J, leaving 15 bases between. The CDR3 is 15 amino acids. Germline values: CDR1 KGHDR, CDR2 SFDVKD. CDR3: CATSGRKGPKETQYF. The DNA for the CDR3 is TGTGCCACCAGTGGTCGGAAGGGACCGAAAGAGACCCAGTACTTC.

The chain employs TRBV7-9 and TRBJ1-4; a weak D match, TRBD1 (6 bases). Germline V CDR1 and CDR2: SEHNR, FQNEAQ (reference sequence). The CDR3 length is 13 residues. Trimming removed 7 bases from V and 7 bases from J, with 13 bases in between. Written as DNA, the CDR3 is TGTGCCAGCACCAAAGGGGGGGCTGAAAAACTGTTTTTT. It is translated as CASTKGGAEKLFF.

This chain uses TRBV27 with TRBJ2-5; D is perhaps TRBD2 (6 bases). Trimming pared 6 bases from V and 6 bases from J, leaving 17 bases between. In germline, CDR1 is MNHEY, CDR2 SMNVEV (reference sequence). The CDR3 runs 14 residues. CDR3 loop: CASREIGGGKTQYF. The DNA for the CDR3 is TGTGCCAGCAGGGAAATCGGGGGTGGTAAGACCCAGTACTTC.

In the case of this clonotype: A much larger clone lies a single base off, so this may be a read error. The chain has TRBV9 and TRBJ2-7; D perhaps matches TRBD2 (6 bases). This CDR3 is 14 amino acids long. V lost 2 bases and J lost 7, with 16 bases in between. The germline CDR1 and CDR2 sequences are SGDLS and YYNGEE. The CDR3 DNA follows: TGTGCCAGCAGCGTTCTGGCGGAGGGGAATGAGCAGTACTTC. It translates to CASSVLAEGNEQYF.

A note on this clonotype: This may arise from a read error, as a much more abundant clone is one base away. The V and J genes are TRBV28 and TRBJ1-2; D not resolved. Germline CDR1 and CDR2: MDHEN and SYDVKM. Between the trimmed V and J ends, which lost 7 bases and 2 bases, there was a span of 11 bases. The CDR3 spans 13 residues. CDR3 coding DNA: TGTGCCAGCACGAGGGAACACAACTATGGCTACACCTTC. Residues: CASTREHNYGYTF.

This clonotype was recorded at least ten times. The chain couples TRBV6-2 or TRBV6-3 to TRBJ2-1; D not resolved. Trimming shortened V by 6 bases and J by 6 bases, and 9 bases separated the two germline ends. This CDR3 is built from 12 residues. The germline CDR1 and CDR2 sequences are MNHEY and SVGEGT. CDR3 DNA: TGTGCCAGCAGGGATTTTCCCAATGAGCAGTTCTTC. Residues: CASRDFPNEQFF.

The rearrangement links TRBV7-2 to TRBJ2-3; 8 positions match TRBD2. Trimming at V came to 1 base and at J to 0 bases, leaving 3 bases not matched to a gene. CDR1 and CDR2 (germline): SGHTA, FQGNSA. This CDR3 has 16 residues. The CDR3: CASSLGGLGSTDTQYF. The CDR3 nucleotides read TGTGCCAGCAGCTTAGGGGGACTAGGAAGCACAGATACGCAGTATTTT. The full variable domain, rest sourced from reference TRBV7-2 and TRBJ2-3, is GAGVSQSPSNKVTEKGKDVELRCDPISGHTALYWYRQSLGQGLEFLIYFQGNSAPDKSGLPSDRFSAERTGGSVSTLTIQRTQQEDSAVYLCASSLGGLGSTDTQYFGPGTRLTVL.

This clonotype was observed a few times. V usage is TRBV7-2 and J usage is TRBJ2-7; 9 nucleotides line up with TRBD1. The junction had 12 bases not matched to a gene; V was cut back by 6 bases and J by 6 bases. This CDR3 spans 15 amino acids. The germline V gene encodes CDR1 SGHTA and CDR2 FQGNSA. DNA for the CDR3: TGTGCCAGCAGTCCTCCGGGACAGGGTCGTCTCGAGCAGTACTTC. It translates to CASSPPGQGRLEQYF.

This clonotype was picked up many times. The chain carries TRBV6-2 or TRBV6-3 and TRBJ2-1; 7 nucleotides match TRBD1. CDR1 is MNHEY, CDR2 SVGEGT, per germline. This CDR3 has 15 residues. V was clipped by 5 bases and J by 7 bases; unmatched bases: 11. The CDR3 here is CASSPRDSILNEQFF. The CDR3 DNA reads as TGTGCCAGCAGTCCTCGGGACAGCATCCTGAATGAGCAGTTCTTC.

The chain recombines TRBV10-2 with TRBJ2-1; the D gene is possibly TRBD2 (6 bases). The CDR3 has 15 amino acids. Germline CDR1 is WSHSY and CDR2 is SAAADI. The V and J ends lost 2 bases and 0 bases respectively, with 8 bases between them. This CDR3 is CASSEVGSSYNEQFF. In DNA, the CDR3 is TGCGCCAGCAGTGAGGTCGGGAGCTCCTACAATGAGCAGTTCTTC.

This sequence joins TRBV2 and TRBJ2-4; 7 bases are shared with TRBD2. The last part of the DNA fits TRBJ2-5 better; the J call may be wrong. The CDR3 is 14 residues long. Germline lookup yields CDR1 SNHLY and CDR2 FYNNEI. The CDR3 loop is CASDRLAGRETQYF. Written as DNA, the CDR3 is TGTGCCAGTGACCGGTTAGCGGGCAGGGAGACCCAGTACTTC.

J is TRBJ2-3 and V is TRBV12-3 or TRBV12-4; no definite D call. The length of the CDR3 is 15 residues. The V gene lost 7 bases and the J gene lost 6 bases, with 20 bases spanning the gap. CDR3 protein: CASTTSLAGRDTQYF. The CDR3 DNA reads as TGTGCCAGCACTACCAGTCTTGCCGGCCGTGATACGCAGTATTTT.

The rearrangement links TRBV6-1 to TRBJ2-3, with D perhaps TRBD1 (6 bases). This CDR3 has 16 residues. V lost 6 bases and J 2 bases, leaving 18 bases between the germline ends. Germline CDR1 MNHNS, CDR2 SASEGT. CDR3 sequence reads: CASSQGGSIPTDTQYF. The CDR3 bases are TGTGCCAGCAGCCAAGGGGGATCAATACCCACAGATACGCAGTATTTT.

This clonotype was observed once. At one end, the junction sequence differs from germline, possibly due to a read error. The rearrangement joins TRBV11-2 to TRBJ1-2; D remains ambiguous. The CDR3 loop spans 15 amino acids. Per the germline V gene, CDR1 is SGHAT and CDR2 is FQNNGV. In DNA form, the CDR3 reads TGTGCCCGCAGCTTAGGTAGGACGGAATATGATGGCTACACCTTC. It yields the protein CARSLGRTEYDGYTF.

This clonotype was seen at least ten times. The chain couples TRBV7-8 to TRBJ2-5; D perhaps matches TRBD1 (6 bases). Trimming shortened V by 6 bases and J by 2 bases, and 22 bases separated the two germline ends. Germline CDR1 SGHVS, CDR2 FQNEAQ. CDR3 length: 17 residues. The CDR3 loop is CASRKTKDSRTQETQYF. The CDR3 DNA is TGTGCCAGCAGAAAGACTAAGGACAGCCGGACGCAAGAGACCCAGTACTTC.

V is TRBV5-4 and J is TRBJ2-3; 8 bases are a match to TRBD2. Germline assignment: CDR1 SGHNT and CDR2 YYREEE (reference sequence). The length of the CDR3 is 16 residues. With V trimmed by 7 bases and J by 0 bases, 10 bases remained unmatched. In DNA, the CDR3 is TGTGCCAGCCGGACTTTTGGACTAGCAAGCACAGATACGCAGTATTTT. It yields the protein CASRTFGLASTDTQYF. Drawing the rest from reference TRBV5-4 and TRBJ2-3, the complete variable domain is ETGVTQSPTHLIKTRGQQVTLRCSSQSGHNTVSWYQQALGQGPQFIFQYYREEENGRGNFPPRFSGLQFPNYSSELNVNALELDDSALYLCASRTFGLASTDTQYFGPGTRLTVL.